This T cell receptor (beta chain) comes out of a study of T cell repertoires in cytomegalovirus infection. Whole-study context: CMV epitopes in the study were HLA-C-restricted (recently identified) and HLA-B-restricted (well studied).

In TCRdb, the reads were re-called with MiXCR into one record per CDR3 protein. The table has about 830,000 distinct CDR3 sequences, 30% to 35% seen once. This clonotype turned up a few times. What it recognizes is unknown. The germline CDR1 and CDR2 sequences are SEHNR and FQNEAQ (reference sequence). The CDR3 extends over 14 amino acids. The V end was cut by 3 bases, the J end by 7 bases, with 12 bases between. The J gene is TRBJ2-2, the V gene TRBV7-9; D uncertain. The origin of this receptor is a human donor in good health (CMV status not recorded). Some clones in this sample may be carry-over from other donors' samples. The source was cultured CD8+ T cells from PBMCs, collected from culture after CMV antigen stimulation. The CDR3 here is CASSFPETGGELFF. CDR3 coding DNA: TGTGCCAGCAGCTTTCCAGAAACTGGCGGGGAGCTGTTTTTT. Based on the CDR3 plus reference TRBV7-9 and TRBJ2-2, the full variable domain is DTGVSQNPRHKITKRGQNVTFRCDPISEHNRLYWYRQTLGQGPEFLTYFQNEAQLEKSRLLSDRFSAERPKGSFSTLEIQRTEQGDSAMYLCASSFPETGGELFFGEGSRLTVL.